This paragraph reports one T cell receptor beta chain. The source of the sample is a study of blood T cell repertoires in COVID-19. Study as a whole: The origin of the acute and convalescent COVID-19 samples was the United States, Italy and Spain. Sample material is recorded as cDNA or gDNA derived from T cells, B-cell-depleted T cells, or PBMCs.

Per the original methods: Amplification of reference gene primers provided the estimated nucleated cell counts. The protocol was immunoSEQ multiplex PCR, while the TCRdb copy is restricted to in-frame clones and leaves out a portion. V, J and clone size are taken as reported in that table, and D and trimming were inferred from the DNA itself. The repertoire includes about 130,000 clones, roughly 85% of them detected once, and over 20% sits in the top ten. V gave up 7 bases and J gave up 4 bases, with 17 bases separating them. This CDR3 has 15 residues. Germline V gene data show CDR1 as LNHDA and CDR2 as SQIVND (reference sequence).

Sequenced sample: peripheral blood. The chain carries TRBV19 and TRBJ1-5; a weak D match, TRBD1 (5 bases). This receptor was obtained from a woman over 75 with acute or convalescent COVID-19. The CDR3 loop is CASTAGSLLNQPQHF. DNA for the CDR3: TGTGCCAGTACGGCAGGGTCCCTCTTAAATCAGCCCCAGCATTTT.